The next 25 T cell receptor beta chains were all read from a single sample in a study of multiple sclerosis patients with progressive multifocal leukoencephalopathy. Time point given: before natalizumab initiation. Clones were sequenced by immunoSEQ multiplex PCR, and TCRdb holds only the in-frame ones, with some missing. This repertoire shows 25,000 to 35,000 clones, around 90% found once; its top ten account for 1.1%. The sequencing input was PBMCs. Every receptor here comes from a human donor with multiple sclerosis.

The rearrangement joins TRBV7-9 to TRBJ1-2, with D possibly matching TRBD1 (5 bases). Deletions cut 5 bases from V and 4 bases from J, with 20 bases between. The CDR3 contains 16 residues. Germline V CDR1 and CDR2: SEHNR, FQNEAQ (reference sequence). Here the CDR3 DNA reads TGTGCCAGCAGCCCTTTTCAGGGCAGGGTCTTCTATGGCTACACCTTC. Its translation is CASSPFQGRVFYGYTF.

This rearrangement joins TRBV7-9 to TRBJ1-1, with D hard to call. The V gene lost 3 bases and the J gene lost 4 bases, with 6 bases spanning the gap. The CDR3 is made up of 12 amino acids. Germline assignment: CDR1 SEHNR and CDR2 FQNEAQ (reference sequence). In DNA, the CDR3 is TGTGCCAGCAGCTTTAGGGTCACTGAAGCTTTCTTT. Translation gives CASSFRVTEAFF.

The chain has TRBV7-9 and TRBJ1-2; the D gene is possibly TRBD1 (6 bases). Germline loops: CDR1 SEHNR, CDR2 FQNEAQ (reference sequence). The CDR3 has 13 residues. V was pared by 6 bases and J by 0 bases, with 8 bases between. The CDR3 region has the DNA TGTGCCAGCAGGGACAGCACTAACTATGGCTACACCTTC. This gives the protein CASRDSTNYGYTF.

This chain joins TRBV5-6 and TRBJ1-1; 8 bases align to TRBD1. V was pared by 2 bases and J by 5 bases, with 5 bases of the junction left unmatched. This CDR3 is 14 amino acids long. The V gene's germline CDR1 is SGHDT and CDR2 YYEEEE. Here the CDR3 DNA reads TGTGCCAGCAGCTTCCGGGACAGGCAAACTGAAGCTTTCTTT. Protein product: CASSFRDRQTEAFF.

J is TRBJ2-7 and V is TRBV7-3; no definite D call. In germline, CDR1 is SGHTA, CDR2 FQGTGA. This CDR3 is 15 amino acids long. The V and J ends lost 2 bases and 4 bases respectively, with 15 bases between them. CDR3 in DNA: TGTGCCAGCAGCTTAGCTCCGGGTTTACAATACGAGCAGTACTTC. It encodes CASSLAPGLQYEQYF.

J is TRBJ1-1 and V is TRBV6-1, with D possibly being TRBD1 (5 bases). V was trimmed by 2 bases and J by 5 bases, leaving 9 bases between them. This CDR3 is built from 13 residues. Germline lookup yields CDR1 MNHNS and CDR2 SASEGT. CDR3 coding DNA: TGTGCCAGCAGTGAATGGGGGGGGACTGAAGCTTTCTTT. It specifies CASSEWGGTEAFF.

The chain couples TRBV7-3 to TRBJ2-1; TRBD1 matches 9 bases. This CDR3 contains 15 residues. V lost 3 bases and J lost 7; bases outside the gene matches: 7. Germline CDR1 reads SGHTA; CDR2 reads FQGTGA. CDR3 protein: CASSFGQGMSNEQFF. As DNA, the CDR3 is TGTGCCAGCAGCTTTGGACAGGGGATGAGTAATGAGCAGTTCTTC.

The rearrangement joins TRBV5-1 to TRBJ1-1, with TRBD1 matching over 7 bases. V dropped 4 bases and J dropped 0; count of bases not matched to a gene: 18. CDR1 and CDR2 from the germline V gene are SGHRS and YFSETQ. The CDR3 contains 19 residues. CDR3 DNA: TGCGCCAGCAGCCACCTTTTTTCCACAGGGGTAGGTTTGAACACTGAAGCTTTCTTT. Its translation: CASSHLFSTGVGLNTEAFF.

The V and J genes are TRBV5-4 and TRBJ2-3, with D possibly TRBD2 on 5 matching bases. The CDR3 has 14 residues. V was shortened by 3 bases and J by 6 bases, with 14 bases between the two germline ends. Germline V gene sequence: CDR1 SGHNT, CDR2 YYREEE (reference sequence). CDR3 bases: TGTGCCAGCAGCTGGGCTCAGCCGGGGGATACGCAGTATTTT. This sequence encodes CASSWAQPGDTQYF. The full variable domain, in which reference TRBV5-4 and TRBJ2-3 provide the parts outside the CDR3, is ETGVTQSPTHLIKTRGQQVTLRCSSQSGHNTVSWYQQALGQGPQFIFQYYREEENGRGNFPPRFSGLQFPNYSSELNVNALELDDSALYLCASSWAQPGDTQYFGPGTRLTVL.

Here the CDR3 reads CASRTGSTNEKLFF. The CDR3 coding sequence is TGTGCCAGCAGGACAGGGTCAACTAATGAAAAACTGTTTTTT. The rearrangement links TRBV6-1 to TRBJ1-4, with TRBD1 matching over 7 bases. Germline lookup yields CDR1 MNHNS and CDR2 SASEGT. With V trimmed by 6 bases and J by 0 bases, 1 base remained unmatched. This CDR3 has 14 amino acids.

The rearrangement links TRBV28 to TRBJ1-5; D gene unclear. The CDR3 consists of 14 residues. The V gene's germline CDR1 is MDHEN and CDR2 SYDVKM. V lost 5 bases to trimming and J lost 8 bases, with 16 bases between them. The CDR3 region has the DNA TGTGCCAGCAGTCCCGGCCCGGGTGGGAAGCCCCAGCATTTT. Amino acid sequence: CASSPGPGGKPQHF.

This rearrangement joins TRBV19 to TRBJ1-1, with 10 bases that match TRBD1. Trimming cost V 7 bases and J 3 bases; bases outside gene matches: 8. Germline-derived CDR1 and CDR2 are LNHDA and SQIVND (reference sequence). CDR3 length equals 15 residues. The CDR3 here is CASTTTGTGDTEAFF. The CDR3 DNA reads as TGTGCCAGTACCACCACCGGGACAGGGGACACTGAAGCTTTCTTT.

The J gene is TRBJ1-1, the V gene TRBV27, with a tentative D call TRBD1 (5 bases). The germline V gene has CDR1 MNHEY and CDR2 SMNVEV (reference sequence). V gave up 0 bases and J gave up 5 bases, with 10 bases separating them. The CDR3 totals 14 residues. CDR3 in amino acids: CASSLSHGGTEAFF. In DNA, the CDR3 is TGTGCCAGCAGTTTATCCCACGGGGGGACTGAAGCTTTCTTT.

The chain carries TRBV9 and TRBJ2-7; a possible D gene is TRBD2 (6 bases). CDR3 length equals 16 residues. Germline CDR1 is SGDLS and CDR2 is YYNGEE. V was shortened by 4 bases and J by 2 bases, with 19 bases between the two germline ends. CDR3 coding DNA: TGTGCCAGCAGCCCTGCCGGCGGGACTGCCCCCTACGAGCAGTACTTC. It specifies CASSPAGGTAPYEQYF.

V is TRBV6-1 and J is TRBJ2-7; D remains unclear. Germline assignment: CDR1 MNHNS and CDR2 SASEGT. Trimming took 6 bases from V and 2 from J, leaving 17 bases between them. The CDR3 extends over 15 amino acids. CDR3 DNA: TGTGCCAGCAGCATGGTGCCTGTCGCGACCTACGAGCAGTACTTC. Amino acids: CASSMVPVATYEQYF.

The chain is built from TRBV9 and TRBJ1-4; tentatively, D is TRBD1 (6 bases). The CDR3 spans 16 residues. With 4 bases removed from V and 3 bases from J, the gap between germline ends came to 16 bases. Germline-derived CDR1 and CDR2 are SGDLS and YYNGEE. The DNA of the CDR3 is TGTGCCAGCAGCCCGCGATCGGGGGCGGCTAATGAAAAACTGTTTTTT. Translated: CASSPRSGAANEKLFF.

The chain recombines TRBV5-6 with TRBJ2-5, with D possibly being TRBD1 or TRBD2 (5 bases each). Trimming shortened V by 3 bases and J by 4 bases, and 10 bases separated the two germline ends. The CDR3 loop spans 13 amino acids. Germline V gene lookup returns CDR1 SGHDT and CDR2 YYEEEE. CDR3 sequence (DNA): TGTGCCAGCAGCTCGGGACCCGGAGAGACCCAGTACTTC. This encodes CASSSGPGETQYF.

This rearrangement joins TRBV11-2 to TRBJ2-7; 8 nucleotides align to TRBD1. The CDR3 loop spans 15 amino acids. J was trimmed by 2 bases and V by 0 bases; bases with no gene match: 3. The germline gives CDR1 SGHAT, CDR2 FQNNGV. Here the CDR3 reads CASSLETGAPYEQYF. The CDR3 nucleotides read TGTGCCAGCAGCTTAGAGACAGGGGCTCCCTACGAGCAGTACTTC.

This chain connects TRBV7-2 to TRBJ1-1; D might be TRBD1 (6 bases). The CDR3 spans 19 residues. Per germline, CDR1 SGHTA and CDR2 FQGNSA. V was shortened by 2 bases and J by 1 base, with 23 bases between the two germline ends. The CDR3 spells CASSLYRGGVQAGNTEAFF. Written as DNA, the CDR3 is TGTGCCAGCAGCTTATATAGGGGGGGCGTCCAAGCAGGGAACACTGAAGCTTTCTTT.

The CDR3 DNA reads as TGTGCCAGCAGCCACAGCAATGAGCAGTTCTTC. Amino acids: CASSHSNEQFF. This rearrangement joins TRBV7-8 to TRBJ2-1, with unresolved D. Trimming removed 5 bases from V and 6 bases from J, with 5 bases in between. This CDR3 region has 11 residues. Looked up from germline, CDR1 is SGHVS and CDR2 is FQNEAQ.

As concerns this clone: No DNA is shown, since the ends of the CDR3 on it are uncertain; the CDR3 is the one TCRdb lists. The chain links TRBV28 to TRBJ2-3; the table assigns TRBD1, which was not confirmed against the DNA. The CDR3 has 16 amino acids, counting both end residues. The germline gives CDR1 MDHEN, CDR2 SYDVKM. This chain's CDR3 is CASSFQVSNTADTQYF.

The V gene is TRBV7-9, the J gene TRBJ1-2; 7 bases match TRBD1. Germline-derived CDR1 and CDR2 are SEHNR and FQNEAQ (reference sequence). Trimming cost V 3 bases and J 2 bases; bases outside gene matches: 3. The length of the CDR3 is 14 residues. CDR3 amino acids: CASSLMDRNYGYTF. In DNA form, the CDR3 reads TGTGCCAGCAGCTTGATGGACAGGAACTATGGCTACACCTTC.

J is TRBJ2-3 and V is TRBV6-4; D may match TRBD1 or TRBD2 (5 bases each). This CDR3 comprises 14 residues. The germline gives CDR1 MRHNA, CDR2 SNTAGT. Trimming pared 8 bases from V and 4 bases from J, leaving 16 bases between. For the CDR3, the DNA is TGTGCCAGCGGCCCTGGGGGTTGGGCAGATACGCAGTATTTT. It yields the protein CASGPGGWADTQYF.

V is TRBV11-2 and J is TRBJ2-3; 12 bases match TRBD1. The CDR3 spans 15 residues. Germline trimming cut 3 bases from V and 4 bases from J; bases unmatched to any gene: 2. Per the germline V gene, CDR1 is SGHAT and CDR2 is FQNNGV. The CDR3 protein is CASSLGQGAADTQYF. Written as DNA, the CDR3 is TGTGCCAGCAGCTTGGGACAGGGGGCCGCAGATACGCAGTATTTT.

The chain links TRBV5-1 to TRBJ2-3; D remains ambiguous. Germline-derived CDR1 and CDR2 are SGHRS and YFSETQ. The germline V and J ends were trimmed by 7 bases and 0 bases, with 15 bases remaining between them. The CDR3 sequence is 15 residues long. The CDR3 DNA reads as TGCGCCAGCCGACTCGACTTTATTAGCACAGATACGCAGTATTTT. Translation gives CASRLDFISTDTQYF.